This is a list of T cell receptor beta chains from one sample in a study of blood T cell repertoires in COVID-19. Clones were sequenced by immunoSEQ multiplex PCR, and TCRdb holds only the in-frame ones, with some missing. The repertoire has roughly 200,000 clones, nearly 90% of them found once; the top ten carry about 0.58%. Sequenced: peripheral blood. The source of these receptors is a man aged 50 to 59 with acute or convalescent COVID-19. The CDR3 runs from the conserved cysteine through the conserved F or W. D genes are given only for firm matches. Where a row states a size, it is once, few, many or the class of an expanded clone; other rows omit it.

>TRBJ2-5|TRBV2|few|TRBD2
TGTGCCAGCAGAGAAGGGACTAACCAAGAGGCCCAGTACTTC
CASREGTNQEAQYF
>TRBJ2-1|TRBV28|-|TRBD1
TGTGCCAGCAGACACACCGGACAGGGGTACGATGAGCAGTTCTTC
CASRHTGQGYDEQFF
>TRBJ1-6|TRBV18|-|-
TGTGCCAGCTCCCCCCTAGGGCAGGGCCAGGCCCTCCACTTT
CASSPLGQGQALHF
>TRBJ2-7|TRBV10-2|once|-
TGCGCCAGCAGTGACCAGTCCTACGAGCAGTACTTC
CASSDQSYEQYF
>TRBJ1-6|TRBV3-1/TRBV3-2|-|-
TGTGCCAGCAGTCAAGCATCCGGGACAAGGCAGGCACCCCTCCACTTT
CASSQASGTRQAPLHF
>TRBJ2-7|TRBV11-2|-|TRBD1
TGTGCCAGCAGCTTAGGGCTGACAGGGGTCGTAGGGTACGAGCAGTACTTC
CASSLGLTGVVGYEQYF
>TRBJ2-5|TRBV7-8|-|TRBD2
TGTGCCAGCAGCTTAGGTGATAGCGGGGGTATAAAAGAGACCCAGTACTTC
CASSLGDSGGIKETQYF
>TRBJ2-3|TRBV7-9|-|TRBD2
TGTGCCATCCCGACTAGCGAAGATACGCAGTATTTT
CAIPTSEDTQYF
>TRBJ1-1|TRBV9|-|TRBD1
TGTGCCAGCAGCGTTTCTGTGGGGCAGGGGGGCACTGAAGCTTTCTTT
CASSVSVGQGGTEAFF
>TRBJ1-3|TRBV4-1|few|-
TGCGCCAGCAGCCAGGGACGGGGAGGTGGAAACACCATATATTTT
CASSQGRGGGNTIYF
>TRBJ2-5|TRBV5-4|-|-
TGTGCCAGCAGCTTGAGCCTCTCACGCTCGGAGACCCAGTACTTC
CASSLSLSRSETQYF
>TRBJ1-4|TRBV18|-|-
TGTGCCAGCTCACCCCTAAAAAATGAAAAACTGTTTTTT
CASSPLKNEKLFF
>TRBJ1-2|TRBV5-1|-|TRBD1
TGCGCCAGCAGCTTGCAGTCCCGGACAGGGCAAGGCTACACCTTC
CASSLQSRTGQGYTF
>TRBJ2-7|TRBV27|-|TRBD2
TGTGCCAGCAGTTTATTACCGGGAGGGTCCTACGAGCAGTACTTC
CASSLLPGGSYEQYF
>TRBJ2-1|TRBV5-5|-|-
TGTGCCAGCAGCTTGTGGGGACAAGACTACAATGAGCAGTTCTTC
CASSLWGQDYNEQFF
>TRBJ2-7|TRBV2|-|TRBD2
TGTGCCAGCACGAGCGGGAGTTCCTACGAGCAGTACTTC
CASTSGSSYEQYF
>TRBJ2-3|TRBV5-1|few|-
TGCGCCAGCCGCACGGAGGGACGGAGCACAGATACGCAGTATTTT
CASRTEGRSTDTQYF
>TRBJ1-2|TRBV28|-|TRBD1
TGTGCCAGCAGGCCCGGGACAGAAGTTAGCTACACCTTC
CASRPGTEVSYTF
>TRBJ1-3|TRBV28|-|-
TGTGCCAGCAGTTTTTCCCTCTCTGGAAACACCATATATTTT
CASSFSLSGNTIYF
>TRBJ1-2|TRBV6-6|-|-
TGTGCCAGCAGTTCTGGGACATGGAACTATGGCTACACCTTC
CASSSGTWNYGYTF
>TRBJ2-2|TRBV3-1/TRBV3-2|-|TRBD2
TGTGCCAGCAGCTCGACAGGGGGTAGACTAGCGGGGGATACCGGGGAGCTGTTTTTT
CASSSTGGRLAGDTGELFF
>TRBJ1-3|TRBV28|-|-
TGTGCCAGCAGTTTTTGGGGCGCGGGAAACACCATATATTTT
CASSFWGAGNTIYF
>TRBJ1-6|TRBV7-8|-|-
TGTGCCAGCAGCTTAACCCCTTGGGGGGGGCGGAATTCACCCCTCCACTTT
CASSLTPWGGRNSPLHF